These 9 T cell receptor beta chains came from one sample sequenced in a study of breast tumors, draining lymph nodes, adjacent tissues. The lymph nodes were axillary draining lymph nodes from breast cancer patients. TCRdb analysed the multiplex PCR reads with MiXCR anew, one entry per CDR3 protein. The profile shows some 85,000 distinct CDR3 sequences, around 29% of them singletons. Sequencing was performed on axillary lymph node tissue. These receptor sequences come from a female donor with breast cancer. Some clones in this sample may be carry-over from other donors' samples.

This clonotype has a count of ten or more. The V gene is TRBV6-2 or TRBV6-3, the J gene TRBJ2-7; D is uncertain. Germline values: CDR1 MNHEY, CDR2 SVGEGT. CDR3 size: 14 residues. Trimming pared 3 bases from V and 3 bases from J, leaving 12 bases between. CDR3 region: CASSYWASVYEQYF. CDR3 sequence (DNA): TGTGCCAGCAGTTATTGGGCGTCGGTCTACGAGCAGTACTTC.

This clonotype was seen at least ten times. DNA for the CDR3: TGTGCCAGCAGCGCGGGGGGTAGCGGATCCTCCTACGAGCAGTACTTC. It translates to CASSAGGSGSSYEQYF. The chain carries TRBV7-2 and TRBJ2-7; TRBD2 matches at 8 bases. V was pared by 5 bases and J by 0 bases, with 9 bases of the junction left unmatched. The length of the CDR3 is 16 residues. Looked up from germline, CDR1 is SGHTA and CDR2 is FQGNSA.

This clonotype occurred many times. This CDR3 is CASSLLSREGGDEQYF. The CDR3 DNA sequence: TGTGCCAGCAGCCTACTATCTCGGGAGGGAGGGGACGAGCAGTACTTC. The J gene is TRBJ2-7, the V gene TRBV7-8; 8 nucleotides align to TRBD2. Per the germline V gene, CDR1 is SGHVS and CDR2 is FQNEAQ. Trimming removed 5 bases from V and 5 bases from J; junction bases left unmatched: 14. This CDR3 comprises 16 residues.

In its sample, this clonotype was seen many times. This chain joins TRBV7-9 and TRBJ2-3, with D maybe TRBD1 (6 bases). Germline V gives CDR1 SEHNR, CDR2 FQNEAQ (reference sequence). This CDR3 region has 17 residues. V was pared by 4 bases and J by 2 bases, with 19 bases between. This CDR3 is CASSSSDRTEDTDTQYF. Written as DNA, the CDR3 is TGTGCCAGCAGCTCATCAGACAGGACCGAAGACACAGATACGCAGTATTTT.

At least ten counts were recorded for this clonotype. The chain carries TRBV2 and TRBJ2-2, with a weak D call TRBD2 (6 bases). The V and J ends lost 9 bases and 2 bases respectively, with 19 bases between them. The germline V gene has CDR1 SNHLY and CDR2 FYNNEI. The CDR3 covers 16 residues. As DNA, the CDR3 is TGTGCCAGTGACCTGCATGGCGGGGATAACACCGGGGAGCTGTTTTTT. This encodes CASDLHGGDNTGELFF.

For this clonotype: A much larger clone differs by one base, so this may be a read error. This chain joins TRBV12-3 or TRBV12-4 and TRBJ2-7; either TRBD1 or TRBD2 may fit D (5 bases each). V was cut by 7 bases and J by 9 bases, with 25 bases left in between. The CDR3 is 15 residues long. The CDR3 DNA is TGTGCCAGCACCGACCAGTTGGGGGTCCCCGGAGGGCAGTACTTC. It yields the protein CASTDQLGVPGGQYF.

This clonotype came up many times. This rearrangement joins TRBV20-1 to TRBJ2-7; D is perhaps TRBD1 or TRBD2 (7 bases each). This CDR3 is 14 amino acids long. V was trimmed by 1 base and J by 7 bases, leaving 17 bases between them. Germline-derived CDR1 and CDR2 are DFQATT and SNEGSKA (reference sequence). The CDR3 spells CSARVRGRAGEQYF. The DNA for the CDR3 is TGCAGTGCTAGAGTCAGGGGGAGGGCGGGGGAGCAGTACTTC.

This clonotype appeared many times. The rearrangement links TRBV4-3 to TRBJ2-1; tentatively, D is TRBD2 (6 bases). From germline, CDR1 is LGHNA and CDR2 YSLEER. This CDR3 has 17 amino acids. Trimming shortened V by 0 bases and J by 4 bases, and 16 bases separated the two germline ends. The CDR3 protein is CASSQDPLGGGYNEQFF. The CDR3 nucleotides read TGCGCCAGCAGCCAAGATCCTTTGGGGGGAGGATACAATGAGCAGTTCTTC.

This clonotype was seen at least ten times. The CDR3 region has the DNA TGTGCCAGCAGCTTAGGCATGTGGGGAACAACCTCTGGAAACACCATATATTTT. It encodes CASSLGMWGTTSGNTIYF. The V and J genes are TRBV7-6 and TRBJ1-3; D is unresolved. CDR3 size: 18 residues. Germline V lookup: CDR1 SGHVS, CDR2 FNYEAQ. V lost 1 base and J lost 0, with 16 bases in between.